The clone carrying this T cell receptor beta chain was recorded only once. Antigen specificity is unknown. This sample includes further DNA sequences coding for the same CDR3. The study enrolled healthy HIV-negative adults without recent acute infections or vaccinations as donors. This sample is part of a study of shared clonotypes between healthy human individuals. Across the whole study: The composition of the donors was a couple of women and three men aged 18 to 49.

The length of the CDR3 is 12 residues. Trimming removed 1 base at V and 4 bases at J, with 5 bases between. Germline assignment: CDR1 MGHRA and CDR2 YSYEKL. Original data processing: Filtering differed, since immunoSEQ gave only junction sequences and no quality scores. Produced via immunoSEQ multiplex PCR; TCRdb's table is partial and in-frame only. V and J calls plus clone size are reproduced from that table; the DNA served to infer D and trimming. The profile shows over a million clones, 95% to 97% of them singletons. Study-wide points: Across a few donors, naive CD4 shared 4.5% to 6%, naive CD8 3.5% to 4%, memory CD4 about 2.4%, memory CD8 around 0.36%.

This chain links TRBV4-1 with TRBJ2-7, with D hard to call. The receptor's source is a man aged 25-45 years in good health. Sequencing was performed on naive CD4+ T cells sorted from blood. Subset meaning: CD45RA+ positively selected. CDR3 loop: CASSQVPYEQYF. Written as DNA, the CDR3 is TGCGCCAGCAGCCAAGTCCCGTACGAGCAGTACTTC.